Listed below are T cell receptor beta chains from one sample, sequenced in a study of blood T cell repertoires in COVID-19. Here immunoSEQ multiplex PCR was the method, and the copy in TCRdb shows in-frame clones only, minus some. The table includes around 150,000 clones, about 88% detected once. Sequencing was carried out using peripheral blood. Every receptor here comes from a human donor with COVID-19, enrolled during active disease. The donor label of this sample is uncertain. CDR3s include the opening cysteine and the closing phenylalanine or tryptophan. A D gene is named only where the DNA matches it firmly. Size values are once, few and many counts, or a class for expanded clones, and some rows have none.

clone size	V gene	J gene	D gene	CDR3 protein	CDR3 DNA
-	TRBV4-1	TRBJ2-1	TRBD2	CASSQRLAGNNEQFF	TGCGCCAGCAGCCAACGACTAGCGGGGAACAATGAGCAGTTCTTC
-	TRBV7-2	TRBJ2-7	-	CASSLGVGQDYEQYF	TGTGCCAGCAGCTTAGGAGTGGGGCAGGATTACGAGCAGTACTTC
-	TRBV7-8	TRBJ2-3	-	CASSVSVTDTQYF	TGTGCCAGCAGCGTATCAGTCACAGATACGCAGTATTTT
-	TRBV19	TRBJ1-4	-	CASSSRDKNEKLFF	TGTGCCAGTAGTTCCAGAGACAAAAATGAAAAACTGTTTTTT
-	TRBV9	TRBJ2-4	TRBD2	CASSVGATGLAGNIQYF	TGTGCCAGCAGCGTAGGAGCTACGGGACTAGCGGGAAACATTCAGTACTTC
few	TRBV5-1	TRBJ2-7	-	CASSQRSVAHEQYF	TGCGCCAGCAGCCAAAGATCGGTAGCCCACGAGCAGTACTTC
-	TRBV11-3	TRBJ2-7	TRBD2	CASGLAGAEQYF	TGTGCCAGCGGACTAGCGGGAGCCGAGCAGTACTTC
few	TRBV28	TRBJ1-6	TRBD1	CASVAGDRGRSPLHF	TGTGCCAGCGTTGCGGGAGACAGGGGTAGATCACCCCTCCACTTT
-	TRBV9	TRBJ1-3	-	CASSVDFSSSSGNTIYF	TGTGCCAGCAGCGTAGATTTTTCCTCGAGCTCTGGAAACACCATATATTTT
once	TRBV2	TRBJ2-2	TRBD1	CASRSRDRGDKTGELFF	TGTGCCAGCAGGAGCCGGGACAGGGGGGATAAGACCGGGGAGCTGTTTTTT
-	TRBV7-3	TRBJ1-1	-	CASSLQGQLNTEAFF	TGTGCCAGCAGCCTACAGGGACAACTGAACACTGAAGCTTTCTTT
-	TRBV6-5	TRBJ2-1	-	CASSYSGPAPEQFF	TGTGCCAGCAGTTACTCGGGGCCGGCGCCTGAGCAGTTCTTC
-	TRBV6-6	TRBJ2-3	TRBD2	CASSLAGTSGADTQYF	TGTGCCAGCAGTTTAGCCGGGACTAGCGGGGCAGATACGCAGTATTTT
-	TRBV10-2	TRBJ2-6	TRBD1	CASNGQGADSGANVLTF	TGCGCCAGCAATGGACAGGGAGCTGACTCTGGGGCCAACGTCCTGACTTTC
-	TRBV19	TRBJ2-7	TRBD1	CATKQGSEQYF	TGTGCCACCAAACAGGGGAGCGAGCAGTACTTC
-	TRBV19	TRBJ2-7	TRBD2	CASSTGLAYYEQYF	TGTGCCAGTAGTACGGGACTAGCGTACTACGAGCAGTACTTC
-	TRBV6-1	TRBJ2-5	TRBD1	CASSEYGTGVETQYF	TGTGCCAGCAGTGAGTACGGGACAGGGGTCGAGACCCAGTACTTC
-	TRBV6-6	TRBJ2-7	-	CASRGASSYEQYF	TGTGCCTCACGGGGGGCGAGCTCCTACGAGCAGTACTTC
-	TRBV2	TRBJ2-1	TRBD2	CASRLAGNEQFF	TGTGCCAGTAGACTAGCCGGCAATGAGCAGTTCTTC
-	TRBV7-9	TRBJ1-1	-	CASSSIGTVGTEAFF	TGTGCCAGCAGCTCTATCGGGACTGTTGGAACTGAAGCTTTCTTT
once	TRBV5-1	TRBJ1-5	-	CASSLGQENQPQHF	TGCGCCAGCAGCTTGGGACAGGAGAATCAGCCCCAGCATTTT
-	TRBV6-5	TRBJ2-7	TRBD1	CASSLGTGATYEQYF	TGTGCCAGCAGCCTCGGGACAGGGGCCACCTACGAGCAGTACTTC
few	TRBV23-1	TRBJ1-3	TRBD1	CASSQSSRDRGPGNTIYF	TGCGCCAGCAGTCAATCATCCCGGGACAGGGGGCCCGGAAACACCATATATTTT
-	TRBV11-3	TRBJ2-2	-	CASSLTYDTGELFF	TGTGCCAGCAGCTTAACCTACGACACCGGGGAGCTGTTTTTT
once	TRBV5-1	TRBJ1-3	TRBD1	CASSLQGAGNTIYF	TGCGCCAGCAGCTTGCAGGGGGCGGGAAACACCATATATTTT